This T cell receptor (beta chain) stems from a study of Graves' ophthalmopathy and Graves' hyperthyroidism. This CDR3 region has 19 residues. Trimming stripped 4 bases from V and 5 bases from J, with 24 bases between. Germline V CDR1 and CDR2: SGHAT, FQDESV (reference sequence). In its sample, this clonotype was seen many times. Antigen unknown. Amplification of the TCR beta CDR3 regions used RNA transcripts (as template). RT-PCR in the first round used HTBI primers; a second-round multiplex PCR followed. Via MiXCR, TCRdb re-called the multiplex PCR reads, giving one row per CDR3 protein. The sample gives a few hundred thousand distinct CDR3 sequences, about 18% of which show up once; roughly 2.3% is in the top ten. Hyperthyroidism is called stable when no ophthalmopathy develops within 18 months of follow-up. Reliance was placed on clinical symptoms, serum thyroxine, TRAb, thyroid ultrasound and orbital computed tomography for diagnosis.

The study, taken as a whole, reports: A 13-signature model separated ophthalmopathy from stable hyperthyroidism, just over 85% sensitivity, around 78% specificity. With a specificity of 72.22% and a sensitivity of around 70%, the model predicted ophthalmopathy progression.

The chain uses TRBV11-1 and TRBJ1-6; D call uncertain. Sequencing was carried out using peripheral blood. The source of this sequence is an adult woman with stable Graves' hyperthyroidism. The DNA for the CDR3 is TGTGCCAGCAGCTCTGACCCTCCGGGTCCTAGTTGGGATAATTCACCCCTCCACTTT. It translates to CASSSDPPGPSWDNSPLHF.